Shown below are 19 T cell receptor beta chains from a single sample sequenced in a study of cytomegalovirus exposure and HLA in healthy donors (dated by TCRdb to 2015 to 2018). The library relied on the immunoSEQ multiplex PCR assay. For the multiplex PCR, a mixture combining 60 forward primers for TCR Vbeta segments and 13 reverse primers for TCR Jbeta segments was used. In TCRdb, the immuneACCESS table is reduced to in-frame sequences with V and J assigned. These tables do not hold every clone; where another copy was compared, an unresolved V gene accounts for under half, and the others remain unexplained. The sample table lists about 190,000 clones, 65% to 85% of them with a count of one. Approximately 6% of the sample comes from the top ten. Specimen: PBMCs. These receptor sequences come from a woman in her twenties or thirties in good health and CMV-seropositive.

The chain is built from TRBV5-1 and TRBJ2-1, with 9 bases fitting TRBD1. Unmatched junction bases numbered 5, after V lost 0 bases and J lost 1 base. There are 17 residues in the CDR3. From germline, CDR1 is SGHRS and CDR2 YFSETQ. The DNA of the CDR3 is TGCGCCAGCAGCTTGGAGCCCGGGACAGGGTCCTACAATGAGCAGTTCTTC. This gives the protein CASSLEPGTGSYNEQFF.

The chain links TRBV7-9 to TRBJ2-3; 7 bases match TRBD1. From germline, CDR1 is SEHNR and CDR2 FQNEAQ (reference sequence). This CDR3 comprises 13 residues. Losses at the gene ends were 5 bases for V and 7 bases for J; bases not matched to a gene: 6. The CDR3 loop is CASSLEQGHTQYF. In DNA, the CDR3 is TGTGCCAGCAGCCTAGAACAGGGGCATACGCAGTATTTT.

The chain combines TRBV10-1 with TRBJ2-1, with 10 bases matching TRBD2. Germline V gene lookup returns CDR1 WNHNN and CDR2 SYGVQD (reference sequence). CDR3 length: 14 amino acids. Trimming took 5 bases from V and 9 from J; bases not matched to a gene: 7. The CDR3 DNA is TGCGCCAGCAGTTCGAGCGGGAGGGCCAGTGAGCAGTTCTTC. It yields the protein CASSSSGRASEQFF.

The rearrangement links TRBV11-3 to TRBJ2-3, with D possibly TRBD1 on 6 matching bases. Germline V lookup: CDR1 SGHNT, CDR2 YENEEA. Trimming took 3 bases from V and 4 from J, leaving 11 bases between them. The CDR3 contains 14 residues. DNA of the CDR3: TGTGCCAGCAGCTTGGGCCAGGGGTCAGATACGCAGTATTTT. Protein product: CASSLGQGSDTQYF.

V usage is TRBV4-1 and J usage is TRBJ2-7; D is perhaps TRBD1 (5 bases). V lost 5 bases and J lost 5, with 10 bases in between. Germline CDR1 and CDR2: MGHRA and YSYEKL. This CDR3 spans 12 amino acids. This CDR3 reads CASSATTDEQYF. The CDR3 DNA reads TGCGCCAGCAGCGCAACGACAGACGAGCAGTACTTC.

The J gene is TRBJ2-3, the V gene TRBV7-2; 10 bases are shared with TRBD2. The CDR3 has 16 residues. Germline loops: CDR1 SGHTA, CDR2 FQGNSA. V trimming: 5 bases; J trimming: 4 bases; junction bases outside the gene matches: 9. In nucleotides, the CDR3 is TGTGCCAGCAGCCGTGGAGCGGGGGGGCCGGCAGATACGCAGTATTTT. Translated, it gives CASSRGAGGPADTQYF.

The chain has TRBV2 and TRBJ1-2; no reliable D call. The CDR3 totals 13 residues. Trimming stripped 4 bases from V and 1 base from J, with 7 bases between. Germline V gives CDR1 SNHLY, CDR2 FYNNEI. CDR3 in DNA: TGTGCCAGCAGTGTTACAGTTAACTATGGCTACACCTTC. It encodes CASSVTVNYGYTF.

The chain recombines TRBV5-6 with TRBJ2-3, with 7 positions matching TRBD2. CDR1 and CDR2 (germline): SGHDT, YYEEEE. Unmatched junction bases numbered 13, after V lost 6 bases and J lost 0 bases. The CDR3 loop spans 17 amino acids. The CDR3 reads CASTPFRLAASTDTQYF. CDR3 nucleotides: TGTGCCAGCACTCCTTTTCGGCTAGCGGCTAGCACAGATACGCAGTATTTT.

The chain links TRBV5-6 to TRBJ2-5, with D perhaps TRBD1 (6 bases). This CDR3 has 14 residues. From germline, CDR1 is SGHDT and CDR2 YYEEEE. The ends were cut back, 2 bases at V and 9 bases at J, with 17 bases in the middle. The CDR3 DNA reads TGTGCCAGCAGCTTCCCCCAGGGGCGTGAGGCCCAGTACTTC. Amino acids: CASSFPQGREAQYF. Using reference TRBV5-6 and TRBJ2-5 for the parts outside the CDR3, the full variable domain is DAGVTQSPTHLIKTRGQQVTLRCSPKSGHDTVSWYQQALGQGPQFIFQYYEEEERQRGNFPDRFSGHQFPNYSSELNVNALLLGDSALYLCASSFPQGREAQYFGPGTRLLVL.

This clone is a singleton in its sample. J is TRBJ2-1 and V is TRBV4-1, with 9 bases identical to TRBD2. Germline CDR1 is MGHRA and CDR2 is YSYEKL. The CDR3 is 16 amino acids. V was pared by 0 bases and J by 10 bases, with 10 bases of the junction left unmatched. The CDR3 region has the DNA TGCGCCAGCAGCCAAGAGGGGGCGGGGGGGCCTCGAGAGCAGTTCTTC. Its translation is CASSQEGAGGPREQFF.

A remark on this clone: Other nucleotide sequences from this sample produce the same CDR3. The V gene is TRBV19, the J gene TRBJ1-1; no definite D call. V was trimmed by 3 bases and J by 0 bases, leaving 5 bases between them. Germline CDR1 and CDR2: LNHDA and SQIVND (reference sequence). The CDR3 totals 13 residues. The CDR3 loop is CASSMTVNTEAFF. The CDR3, as DNA: TGTGCCAGTAGTATGACTGTGAACACTGAAGCTTTCTTT. The whole variable domain, remainder taken from reference TRBV19 and TRBJ1-1, is DGGITQSPKYLFRKEGQNVTLSCEQNLNHDAMYWYRQDPGQGLRLIYYSQIVNDFQKGDIAEGYSVSREKKESFPLTVTSAQKNPTAFYLCASSMTVNTEAFFGQGTRLTVV.

In the case of this clone: The sample carries other DNA sequences with the same CDR3. V and J are TRBV6-7 and TRBJ2-4; D gene uncertain. TRBV6-7 is given ORF status, its function remaining uncertain. The CDR3 has 15 residues. The V end lost 10 bases, the J end lost 0 bases, and 16 bases lay between the germline ends. The DNA of the CDR3 is TGTGCCAACACGCACGTTACCCTAGCCAAAAACATTCAGTACTTC. Its protein product is CANTHVTLAKNIQYF.

This clone was found once. J is TRBJ2-7 and V is TRBV5-8; D is unclear. Trimming cost V 4 bases and J 4 bases, with 15 bases left between them. CDR3 length: 14 amino acids. Germline loops: CDR1 SGHTS, CDR2 YDEGEE. CDR3 loop: CASSRLDSAYEQYF. The CDR3 DNA reads TGTGCCAGCAGCCGGCTCGACTCCGCTTACGAGCAGTACTTC. Combining the CDR3 with reference TRBV5-8 and TRBJ2-7 gives the whole variable domain EAGVTQSPTHLIKTRGQQATLRCSPISGHTSVYWYQQALGLGLQFLLWYDEGEERNRGNFPPRFSGRQFPNYSSELNVNALELEDSALYLCASSRLDSAYEQYFGPGTRLTVT.

The chain couples TRBV21-1 to TRBJ1-2. TRBV21-1 is listed as a pseudogene. The CDR3 consists of 11 residues. The CDR3 reads CASSNRSGYTF. The CDR3 nucleotides read TGTGCCAGCAGCAATCGGAGTGGCTACACCTTC.

The V gene is TRBV5-1, the J gene TRBJ1-4; weak D call: TRBD1 (6 bases). The germline CDR1 and CDR2 sequences are SGHRS and YFSETQ. The CDR3 contains 14 residues. V lost 3 bases to trimming and J lost 7 bases, with 13 bases between them. CDR3 residues: CASSSFRGGEKLFF. CDR3 nucleotide sequence: TGCGCCAGCAGCTCTTTCAGGGGCGGTGAAAAACTGTTTTTT.

This clone came up a few times. The rearrangement uses TRBV4-2 and TRBJ1-5, with D possibly TRBD1 on 5 matching bases. The CDR3 totals 17 residues. Germline V gene sequence: CDR1 LGHNA, CDR2 YNFKEQ. V was pared by 0 bases and J by 0 bases, with 12 bases between. CDR3 protein: CASSQEHNRYSNQPQHF. The CDR3 DNA reads as TGTGCCAGCAGCCAAGAGCACAACAGGTATAGCAATCAGCCCCAGCATTTT.

J is TRBJ1-1 and V is TRBV10-3; the match to TRBD1 covers 7 bases. Per germline, CDR1 ENHRY and CDR2 SYGVKD. The CDR3 is 16 amino acids. V shed 4 bases and J 7 bases; nucleotides not matched to a gene: 15. The CDR3 nucleotides read TGTGCCATCAGTGGAGAGGGGTCTCAACAGGGGATTGAAGCTTTCTTT. Its translation is CAISGEGSQQGIEAFF.

V is TRBV21-1 and J is TRBJ1-1. TRBV21-1 corresponds to a pseudogene. The CDR3 spans 13 residues. This CDR3 is CASSNGGYTEAFF. The CDR3, as DNA: TGTGCCAGCAGCAACGGGGGGTACACTGAAGCTTTCTTT.

This clone was counted between two and nine times. This chain uses TRBV4-2 with TRBJ1-2, with 10 bases aligning to TRBD1. This CDR3 region has 14 residues. In germline, CDR1 is LGHNA, CDR2 YNFKEQ. V was pared by 0 bases and J by 7 bases, with 2 bases of the junction left unmatched. CDR3 region: CASSQDRTGGGYTF. DNA of the CDR3: TGTGCCAGCAGCCAAGATCGGACAGGGGGTGGCTACACCTTC.